This T cell receptor beta chain came from a study of prognosis after radiotherapy for stage I lung cancer. Study summary: Roughly seven patients presented with squamous cell carcinoma, about 12 with adenocarcinoma. None of the patients had concurrent treatment alongside stereotactic body radiotherapy.

Two-round multiplex PCR on genomic DNA was the method by which TCR beta CDR3 was amplified. First-round PCR used primers specific to each TRBV and TRBJ gene. Using its own MiXCR run on the multiplex PCR reads, TCRdb lists one record per CDR3 protein. The repertoire consists of some 27,000 distinct CDR3 sequences, with about a third occurring once and the leading ten covering 12%. Study-level results: TRBV and TRBJ gene usage reportedly differed between patients with and without metastases.

Comment on this clonotype: No antigen is known for it.

Peripheral blood was collected in volumes of around 6.5 milliliters at each of two time points. The CDR3 has 14 residues. The V and J ends lost 0 bases and 6 bases respectively, with 10 bases between them. Germline CDR1 reads ENHRY; CDR2 reads SYGVKD. The V and J genes are TRBV10-3 and TRBJ2-3; no clear D gene. The sequence was collected from a donor aged 50 or older with non-small cell lung cancer. Sequences were derived from PBMCs, sampled before or after stereotactic body radiation therapy (not recorded which). CDR3 sequence (DNA): TGTGCCATCAGTGAGTCCTCGGGCGTGGATACGCAGTATTTT. This translates into CAISESSGVDTQYF.